This TCR beta chain was recorded in a study of blood T cell repertoires in COVID-19. The method was immunoSEQ multiplex PCR; TCRdb's version includes in-frame clones alone and lacks a portion of them. The sample has approximately 100,000 clones; roughly nine tenths are singletons. The ends were cut back, 6 bases at V and 0 bases at J, with 18 bases in the middle. CDR1 is WNHNN and CDR2 is SYGVQD in the germline V gene (reference sequence). This CDR3 is built from 16 residues. The V and J genes are TRBV10-1 and TRBJ2-7; D may be TRBD2 (5 bases). The sequencing sample was made of peripheral blood. The TCR sequence derives from a man aged 55 to 70 with acute or convalescent COVID-19. The CDR3 here is CASRGWAPGFSYEQYV. The DNA of the CDR3 is TGCGCCAGCAGGGGTTGGGCCCCGGGATTCTCCTACGAGCAGTACGTC.